This is a list of T cell receptor beta chains from one sample in a study of shared clonotypes between healthy human individuals. Sequencing was performed with immunoSEQ multiplex PCR; in TCRdb, only in-frame clones are kept and a portion is missing. The profile shows around 2.1 million clones, 85% to 95% of them singletons. Sequencing input: naive CD8+ T cells from PBMCs. These receptor sequences come from a man between 18 and 35 years old in good health. Some clones in this sample may be carry-over from other donors' samples. The CDR3 runs from the conserved cysteine through the conserved F or W. The D gene is left open where the match is weak.

v_call d_call cdr3_aa
TRBV7-9 - CASSYGGSNQPQHF
TRBV27 TRBD1 CASSSYRGREKLFF
TRBV19 - CASSIGTNRDEQYF
TRBV7-9 - CASSTQGKAYEQYF
TRBV7-9 TRBD2 CASSLGLAASTDTQYF
TRBV29-1 TRBD1 CSVMSGTAINEQFF
TRBV27 - CASSFYTGSHEQYF
TRBV7-9 - CASSCQEDPSTDTQYF
TRBV10-3 TRBD1 CASFDRGPHLESGNTIYF
TRBV28 - CASRLRGSSYEQYF
TRBV4-1 TRBD1 CASSRSQLDRTNEQFF